Here is one T cell receptor beta chain with its context. This receptor's antigen is unknown. This is a murine receptor, so its gene nomenclature and germline sequences are mouse based. The sequence runs out 1 residue before the end of the CDR3; the remainder is reconstructed from the germline J gene. The germline V gene gives CDR1 as SGHSA and CDR2 as FRNQAP. The CDR3 spans 14 residues, from the cysteine through the phenylalanine. Sequencing covers 39 bases of the CDR3, shown here with the frame starting at base 1. Trimming removed 0 bases from V and 5 bases from J; the gene matches leave 1 base unexplained. The library was produced with the immunoSEQ multiplex PCR assay. Adaptive Biotechnologies performed the TCRbeta CDR3 sequencing at survey depth and reported CDR3 sequences, V/J genes, productive frequency and template counts. Amplification of TCR beta CDR3 regions started from genomic DNA instead of RNA. The study's processing was this. Jensen-Shannon divergence was used to quantify pairwise repertoire overlap between tissues, with a value of 1 meaning complete divergence and a value of 0 meaning identical repertoires. Based on pairwise JSD values, tissues were grouped by single-linkage agglomerative hierarchical clustering, and the results were shown as dendrograms. GLIPH2 was applied to all patient samples using simulation_depth 1000, kmer_min_depth 3, and cdr3_length_cutoff 8, and only groups with more than two unique CDR3s were retained. A standardized tissue-overlap score extrapolated Jaccard GLIPH-group overlap across patients to a standard repertoire size of 1000 clones. To look at how diversity was associated with clinical or experimental variables, linear mixed-effect models were used, with tissue treated as a fixed effect and individual treated as a random effect. TCRdb's version of the immuneACCESS table is confined to in-frame rearrangements and falls short of the full clone set. An unresolved V gene accounts for under half of the shortfall where checked; the remainder is of unknown origin. For V, J and clone size, that table is used; D and trimming come from the DNA. Within this sample are 20,000 to 25,000 clones, with approximately 70% of them counted one time only. About 0.41% of the sample is in the top ten clones.

This entry comes from a study of tissue T cells after allogeneic stem cell transplantation (dated by TCRdb to 2021 to 2024). Regarding the research as a whole: TCR beta repertoires were profiled across many tissues obtained from research autopsies of patients with and without GVHD, as well as in mouse models of GVHD. The human part of the study was a prospective observational study with no blinding and no randomization. Paper-wide results and their limitations: Sampling depth was acknowledged as a limitation, and the patient cohort was both small and clinically heterogeneous. Within patients, how anatomically similar the tissues were was a key factor in shaping TCR repertoire composition, regardless of disease or transplant status. The study did not determine which tissue TCRs were alloreactive or antigen-specific, and some clones might have been persisting host cells. Only a few T cell clones appeared in more than one patient, yet motif-based clustering showed tissue-specific repertoire signatures that were shared between patients. Blood and spleen T cells captured only a limited portion of the TCR repertoire detected in tissues, in both patients and mice.

Material: blood. The V and J segments used are TRBV16 and TRBJ2-5; TRBD1 aligns with 8 central bases. The receptor's source is a female BALB/c mouse in good health. In terms of MHC, this strain is H2-d. The CDR3 here reads CASSLDGQGDTQYF. The CDR3 DNA, read in part, is TGTGCAAGCAGCTTAGACGGACAGGGAGACACCCAGTAC.